One and the same sample provided the 25 T cell receptor beta chains below, sequenced in a study of early T cells in non-severe SARS-CoV-2 infection listed by TCRdb under 2021. The method behind the library was 5' RACE. The instrument given in TCRdb is NextSeq 500. TCRdb trimmed the raw reads at Q25, called clones with MiXCR and kept productive beta chains. Rows with a matching CDR3 protein are joined into one entry that keeps the most common DNA and genes. For this sample the table gives approximately 75,000 distinct CDR3 sequences, of which roughly 4.8% were detected only once. Of the sample, approximately 3.7% falls within the top ten clones. The sample was whole blood, taken at baseline. The receptors stem from an adult who was a healthcare worker with PCR-confirmed SARS-CoV-2 infection or an uninfected control (not recorded which). The donor label of this sample is uncertain.

This clonotype turned up a few times. The chain is built from TRBV11-2 and TRBJ2-1, with 8 nucleotides matching TRBD2. Unmatched junction bases numbered 11, after V lost 0 bases and J lost 4 bases. The CDR3 runs 18 residues. Germline loops: CDR1 SGHAT, CDR2 FQNNGV. The CDR3 is CASSLDVGAGVQYNEQFF. The CDR3 nucleotides read TGTGCCAGCAGCTTAGATGTCGGAGCGGGGGTACAGTACAATGAGCAGTTCTTC.

The V call is TRBV20-1, the J call TRBJ2-5; 10 bases agree with TRBD2. This CDR3 comprises 14 residues. Germline CDR1 and CDR2: DFQATT and SNEGSKA (reference sequence). Trimming took 3 bases from V and 2 from J; bases not matched to a gene: 3. CDR3 sequence: CSARPLAGQETQYF. CDR3 sequence (DNA): TGCAGTGCTAGGCCACTAGCGGGACAAGAGACCCAGTACTTC.

Ten or more counts support this clonotype. The J gene is TRBJ1-1, the V gene TRBV7-9, with D uncertain. The CDR3 spans 12 residues. V was trimmed by 2 bases and J by 3 bases, leaving 4 bases between them. CDR1 SEHNR and CDR2 FQNEAQ come from the germline V gene (reference sequence). The CDR3 protein is CASSLIDTEAFF. CDR3 coding DNA: TGTGCCAGCAGCTTAATCGACACTGAAGCTTTCTTT.

This clonotype was seen ten or more times. The rearrangement links TRBV6-5 to TRBJ2-5; 7 nucleotides agree with TRBD1. This CDR3 region has 14 residues. Germline values: CDR1 MNHEY, CDR2 SVGAGI. Unmatched junction bases numbered 4, after V lost 1 base and J lost 5 bases. The CDR3 loop is CASSYYRGGETQYF. The DNA for the CDR3 is TGTGCCAGCAGTTACTACAGGGGCGGGGAGACCCAGTACTTC.

This clonotype has more than one count but fewer than ten. J is TRBJ2-7 and V is TRBV19; D might be TRBD1 (7 bases). Germline V gene sequence: CDR1 LNHDA, CDR2 SQIVND (reference sequence). Trimming shortened V by 3 bases and J by 1 base, and 19 bases separated the two germline ends. This CDR3 comprises 17 residues. The CDR3 DNA follows: TGTGCCAGTAGTATGGGAGGAACAGGGGTGTTTTCCTACGAGCAGTACTTC. Translation: CASSMGGTGVFSYEQYF.

This clonotype was counted many times. The chain is built from TRBV7-6 and TRBJ2-7, with unresolved D. The CDR3 contains 13 residues. Germline loops: CDR1 SGHVS, CDR2 FNYEAQ. The V gene lost 4 bases and the J gene lost 2 bases, with 9 bases spanning the gap. As DNA, the CDR3 is TGTGCCAGCAGCTCGGACGGCCCCTACGAGCAGTACTTC. This sequence encodes CASSSDGPYEQYF.

This clonotype was counted only a few times. This sequence joins TRBV9 and TRBJ2-1, with 9 bases fitting TRBD2. From germline, CDR1 is SGDLS and CDR2 YYNGEE. This CDR3 is 16 amino acids long. V shed 0 bases and J 2 bases; nucleotides not matched to a gene: 3. The CDR3: CASSVGSSGAYNEQFF. The CDR3 nucleotides are TGTGCCAGCAGCGTAGGATCTAGCGGGGCCTACAATGAGCAGTTCTTC.

The rearrangement links TRBV29-1 to TRBJ2-1, with 10 nucleotides matching TRBD2. This CDR3 spans 16 amino acids. Germline CDR1 SQVTM, CDR2 ANQGSEA. Germline trimming cut 5 bases from V and 9 bases from J; bases unmatched to any gene: 16. The CDR3: CSVRESGGAAFSEQFF. CDR3 DNA: TGCAGCGTTAGAGAAAGCGGGGGGGCGGCTTTTAGTGAGCAGTTCTTC.

This clonotype was seen ten or more times. The V and J genes are TRBV6-1 and TRBJ2-7; the D gene is possibly TRBD2 (5 bases). Trimming removed 3 bases from V and 2 bases from J, with 11 bases in between. Germline CDR1 and CDR2: MNHNS and SASEGT. This CDR3 spans 14 amino acids. The CDR3 sequence: CASSDGRRAYEQYF. CDR3 DNA sequence: TGTGCCAGCAGTGATGGCAGGCGGGCCTACGAGCAGTACTTC.

This clonotype was seen many times. This chain uses TRBV9 with TRBJ2-1, with D possibly matching TRBD2 (5 bases). This CDR3 is 13 amino acids long. CDR1 SGDLS and CDR2 YYNGEE come from the germline V gene. The V end was cut by 3 bases, the J end by 9 bases, with 13 bases between. The CDR3 nucleotides are TGTGCCAGCAGCGGGACTGGGCGCGGTGAGCAGTTCTTC. The encoded protein is CASSGTGRGEQFF.

This clonotype was found a few times. The chain is built from TRBV28 and TRBJ2-3; perhaps TRBD1 as D (6 bases). Trimming left V 2 bases short and J 1 base short, with 13 bases between. The CDR3 spans 16 residues. The germline gives CDR1 MDHEN, CDR2 SYDVKM. CDR3 nucleotides: TGTGCCAGCAGTTTAGGGGCAGGGGCGCGCACAGATACGCAGTATTTT. Its translation is CASSLGAGARTDTQYF.

A few counts support this clonotype. This chain uses TRBV4-1 with TRBJ2-2; 10 nucleotides align to TRBD2. The CDR3 is made up of 16 amino acids. The germline V gene has CDR1 MGHRA and CDR2 YSYEKL. Trimming at V came to 0 bases and at J to 5 bases, leaving 3 bases not matched to a gene. CDR3 sequence: CASSQESLAGTGELFF. DNA of the CDR3: TGCGCCAGCAGCCAAGAGTCACTAGCGGGAACCGGGGAGCTGTTTTTT.

The chain combines TRBV6-1 with TRBJ2-7; 7 bases are shared with TRBD1. This CDR3 region has 13 residues. Germline CDR1 and CDR2: MNHNS and SASEGT. V lost 6 bases, J lost 4 bases, and 6 bases stayed unmatched. The CDR3 DNA reads as TGTGCCAGCAGCCGGGGACAGTTATACGAGCAGTACTTC. Protein: CASSRGQLYEQYF.

This clonotype was picked up many times. This sequence joins TRBV7-6 and TRBJ1-2, with D possibly TRBD1 on 5 matching bases. The CDR3 is made up of 15 amino acids. Trimming took 2 bases from V and 9 from J, leaving 19 bases between them. Per the germline V gene, CDR1 is SGHVS and CDR2 is FNYEAQ. The CDR3 bases are TGTGCCAGCAGCTTATCCCCCCCTGAGCGGGGGAGCTACACCTTC. It is translated as CASSLSPPERGSYTF.

The V gene is TRBV7-3, the J gene TRBJ2-1; TRBD1 or TRBD2 may be the D gene (5 bases each). Trimming cost V 1 base and J 4 bases, with 17 bases left between them. CDR1 and CDR2 from the germline V gene are SGHTA and FQGTGA. CDR3 size: 17 residues. The CDR3 loop is CASSLIGDRAGYNEQFF. DNA of the CDR3: TGTGCCAGCAGCTTAATCGGGGACCGGGCAGGGTACAATGAGCAGTTCTTC.

In its sample, this clonotype was seen many times. DNA of the CDR3: TGCAGTGGGGGGGGCCTGAACTATGGCTACACCTTC. Translating gives CSGGGLNYGYTF. The chain carries TRBV20-1 and TRBJ1-2; weak D call: TRBD1 (6 bases). CDR1 DFQATT and CDR2 SNEGSKA come from the germline V gene (reference sequence). The CDR3 has 12 amino acids. With 7 bases removed from V and 2 bases from J, the gap between germline ends came to 11 bases.

This clonotype has only a few counts. Here the CDR3 reads CATSPGTGSYEQYF. The CDR3 DNA is TGTGCCACCTCCCCCGGGACAGGTTCCTACGAGCAGTACTTC. The J gene is TRBJ2-7, the V gene TRBV6-5; 8 bases map to TRBD1. Trimming took 10 bases from V and 1 from J; bases not matched to a gene: 9. This CDR3 is 14 amino acids long. Germline CDR1 is MNHEY and CDR2 is SVGAGI.

As for this clonotype: One end of the junction fails to match germline, which may point to a read error. J is TRBJ1-3 and V is TRBV5-4, with D unresolved. The germline CDR1 and CDR2 sequences are SGHNT and YYREEE (reference sequence). CDR3 length equals 14 residues. The CDR3 nucleotides are TGTGCCAGCACCCCGACCTTCTCTGGAGACACCATATATTTT. Amino acids: CASTPTFSGDTIYF.

This clonotype was detected ten times or more. V is TRBV7-2 and J is TRBJ2-3; D is perhaps TRBD2 (5 bases). V shed 3 bases and J shed 2 bases, with 15 bases lying between them. This CDR3 is built from 16 residues. The germline V gene encodes CDR1 SGHTA and CDR2 FQGNSA. The CDR3 DNA reads TGTGCCAGCAGCTTGGGCGGGCGAGGATTCACAGATACGCAGTATTTT. Translating gives CASSLGGRGFTDTQYF.

This clonotype was detected only a few times. The gene calls are TRBV29-1 and TRBJ1-1, with 9 positions matching TRBD1. Trimming removed 7 bases from V and 4 bases from J; junction bases left unmatched: 7. Looked up from germline, CDR1 is SQVTM and CDR2 is ANQGSEA. CDR3 length equals 13 residues. DNA of the CDR3: TGCAGCGCCTCAACAGGGGGCGGCACTGAAGCTTTCTTT. Amino acids: CSASTGGGTEAFF.

This clonotype was detected many times. The J gene is TRBJ1-2, the V gene TRBV27; D gene unclear. Germline CDR1 is MNHEY and CDR2 is SMNVEV (reference sequence). The CDR3 has 13 residues. V was clipped by 4 bases and J by 7 bases, with 13 bases between them. The CDR3 loop is CASSWEAGSGYTF. As DNA, the CDR3 is TGTGCCAGCAGTTGGGAGGCGGGCAGTGGCTACACCTTC.

This clonotype was recorded a few times. This rearrangement joins TRBV11-3 to TRBJ2-7, with D perhaps given as TRBD1 or TRBD2 (5 bases each). The germline V gene has CDR1 SGHNT and CDR2 YENEEA. The CDR3 spans 14 residues. V lost 5 bases and J 0 bases, leaving 11 bases between the germline ends. CDR3 amino acids: CASSAGTTSYEQYF. The DNA for the CDR3 is TGTGCCAGCAGCGCCGGGACCACCTCCTACGAGCAGTACTTC.

This clonotype appeared many times. The chain couples TRBV10-2 to TRBJ2-6; D gene ambiguous. CDR1 and CDR2 from the germline V gene are WSHSY and SAAADI. The CDR3 spans 18 residues. Between the trimmed V and J ends, which lost 0 bases and 0 bases, there was a span of 12 bases. CDR3 DNA sequence: TGCGCCAGCAGTGAGTCGTATAGGGCGAGCTCTGGGGCCAACGTCCTGACTTTC. Its translation is CASSESYRASSGANVLTF.

The table lists this clonotype with many counts. The V and J genes are TRBV19 and TRBJ2-4; 7 nucleotides match TRBD1. This CDR3 spans 17 amino acids. Germline-derived CDR1 and CDR2 are LNHDA and SQIVND (reference sequence). V shed 5 bases and J 0 bases; nucleotides not matched to a gene: 10. In DNA, the CDR3 is TGTGCCAGTAGTCCGACAGGGATGCTAACAGCCAAAAACATTCAGTACTTC. Protein sequence: CASSPTGMLTAKNIQYF.

There are a few counts of this clonotype. The chain is built from TRBV9 and TRBJ2-2, with 8 positions matching TRBD1. V trimming: 2 bases; J trimming: 6 bases; junction bases outside the gene matches: 9. In germline, CDR1 is SGDLS, CDR2 YYNGEE. The CDR3 totals 16 residues. For the CDR3, the DNA is TGTGCCAGCAGCGTTTCGAGGACAGGGTTACCCGGGGAGCTGTTTTTT. Translating gives CASSVSRTGLPGELFF.